This T cell receptor (beta chain) is drawn from a study of tumor-infiltrating lymphocytes in primary liver carcinoma. Co-extraction yielded RNA and DNA from about 20-30 mg of unsorted bulk tissue. Chronic HBV infection affected patients, none of whom had received treatment. Of note for this clonotype: This sequence may be a read error, since a much larger clone differs from it by one base.

Priming with a constant-region primer yielded TCR beta cDNA from about 500 ng total RNA. Three nested multiplex PCR rounds, a slightly modified ARM-PCR, produced the libraries for TCR beta. TRBV1-TRBV30 forward and Cbeta reverse primers drove the first two approximately 11-cycle rounds. From the multiplex PCR reads, TCRdb called clonotypes with MiXCR, one entry per CDR3 protein. Among some 130,000 distinct CDR3 sequences listed, roughly 75% were seen once. The CDR3 sequence is 13 residues long. Germline CDR1 SGHDN, CDR2 FVKESK. The sequenced sample consisted of tumor-adjacent normal liver tissue. This rearrangement joins TRBV14 to TRBJ1-2; D is possibly TRBD1 (5 bases). The origin of this receptor is a woman aged 55-70 years with primary liver carcinoma and hepatitis B virus infection. This CDR3 reads CAGSRPGGYGYTF. In DNA form, the CDR3 reads TGTGCCGGCAGCCGCCCCGGGGGCTATGGCTACACCTTC.